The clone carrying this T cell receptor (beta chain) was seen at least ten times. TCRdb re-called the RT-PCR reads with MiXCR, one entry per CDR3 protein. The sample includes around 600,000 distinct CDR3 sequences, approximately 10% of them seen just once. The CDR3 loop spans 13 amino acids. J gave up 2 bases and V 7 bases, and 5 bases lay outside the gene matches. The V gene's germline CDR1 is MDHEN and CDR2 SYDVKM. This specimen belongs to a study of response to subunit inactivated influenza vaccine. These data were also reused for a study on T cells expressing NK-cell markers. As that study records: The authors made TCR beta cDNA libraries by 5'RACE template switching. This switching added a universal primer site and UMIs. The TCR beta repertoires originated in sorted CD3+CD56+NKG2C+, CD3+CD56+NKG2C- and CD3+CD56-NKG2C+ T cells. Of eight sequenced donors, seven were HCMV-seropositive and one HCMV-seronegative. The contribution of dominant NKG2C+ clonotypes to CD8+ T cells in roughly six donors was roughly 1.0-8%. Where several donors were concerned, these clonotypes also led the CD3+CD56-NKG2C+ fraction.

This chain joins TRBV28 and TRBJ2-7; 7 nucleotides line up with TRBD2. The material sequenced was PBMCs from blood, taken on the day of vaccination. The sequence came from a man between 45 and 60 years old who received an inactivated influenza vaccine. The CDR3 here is CASTIGLAYEQYF. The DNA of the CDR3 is TGTGCCAGCACCATCGGACTAGCCTACGAGCAGTACTTC. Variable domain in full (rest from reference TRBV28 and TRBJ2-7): DVKVTQSSRYLVKRTGEKVFLECVQDMDHENMFWYRQDPGLGLRLIYFSYDVKMKEKGDIPEGYSVSREKKERFSLILESASTNQTSMYLCASTIGLAYEQYFGPGTRLTVT.